This is a list of T cell receptor beta chains from one sample in a study of T cells in Graves' hyperthyroidism and ophthalmopathy. TCRdb ran MiXCR on the multiplex PCR reads and lists one entry per CDR3 protein. The table includes fewer than 450,000 distinct CDR3 sequences, about a sixth detected once. Source material: blood. These TCRs come from a woman in her 30s with Graves' hyperthyroidism that later progressed to Graves' ophthalmopathy. Both conserved end residues are part of each CDR3. The D gene is left open where the match is weak. Part of the rows lack a size; the others show once, few, many or a class for expanded clones.

D gene	V gene	J gene	clone size	CDR3 protein	CDR3 DNA
TRBD2	TRBV30	TRBJ2-2	many	CAWKAGVRTGELFF	TGTGCCTGGAAGGCGGGAGTACGGACCGGGGAGCTGTTTTTT
TRBD2	TRBV2	TRBJ2-7	many	CASSDDLAGVGYEQYF	TGTGCCAGCAGTGACGATTTAGCGGGAGTCGGGTACGAGCAGTACTTC
.	TRBV20-1	TRBJ2-1	few	CSARTRTGAGLAGVRIRGQFF	TGCAGTGCTAGAACCCGGACAGGGGCCGGGCTAGCGGGAGTCAGGATACGGGGGCAGTTCTTC
TRBD1	TRBV18	TRBJ1-5	.	CASADRDDTQPQHF	TGTGCCAGCGCGGACAGGGATGACACTCAGCCCCAGCATTTT
.	TRBV2	TRBJ2-5	many	CASSAIYNPQETQYF	TGTGCCAGCAGTGCGATTTACAACCCCCAAGAGACCCAGTACTTC
TRBD2	TRBV10-2	TRBJ2-5	many	CASRGTSGPETQYF	TGCGCCAGTCGAGGGACTAGCGGGCCGGAGACCCAGTACTTC
TRBD1	TRBV29-1	TRBJ1-4	few	CSVRPGQGDEKLFF	TGCAGCGTTCGCCCGGGACAGGGGGATGAAAAACTGTTTTTT
.	TRBV28	TRBJ2-7	.	CASSFSDITYEQYF	TGTGCCAGCAGTTTTTCGGACATTACCTACGAGCAGTACTTC
TRBD1	TRBV5-1	TRBJ1-4	many	CASSPKDRVGQTNEKLFF	TGCGCCAGCAGCCCGAAGGACAGGGTTGGGCAAACTAATGAAAAACTGTTTTTT
TRBD2	TRBV25-1	TRBJ2-7	many	CASSELLAMYDEQYF	TGTGCCAGCAGTGAATTACTAGCGATGTACGACGAGCAGTACTTC
TRBD2	TRBV6-1	TRBJ2-5	many	CASSESSGGYETQYF	TGTGCCAGCAGTGAGTCTAGCGGGGGTTACGAGACCCAGTACTTC
.	TRBV10-2	TRBJ2-2	many	CASRLPRTGELFF	TGCGCCAGCAGGCTCCCACGCACCGGGGAGCTGTTTTTT
.	TRBV6-1	TRBJ2-4	many	CASSGLGNNIQYF	TGTGCCAGCAGTGGTTTAGGGAACAACATTCAGTACTTC
.	TRBV5-1	TRBJ2-7	many	CASSFPYYEQYF	TGCGCCAGCAGCTTTCCTTACTACGAGCAGTACTTC
.	TRBV4-2	TRBJ2-7	.	CASSQEHRVEQYF	TGTGCCAGCAGCCAAGAACATAGGGTTGAGCAGTACTTC
.	TRBV7-9	TRBJ1-6	many	CASSLTLESHNSPLHF	TGTGCCAGCAGCTTAACGCTGGAGTCCCATAATTCACCCCTCCACTTT
.	TRBV6-1	TRBJ1-1	many	CASSSGMNTEAFF	TGTGCCAGCAGTTCGGGCATGAACACTGAAGCTTTCTTT
TRBD1	TRBV5-1	TRBJ1-1	few	CASSSNIGGSTEAFF	TGTGCCAGCAGCTCAAACATAGGGGGCAGCACTGAAGCTTTCTTT
.	TRBV2	TRBJ2-7	.	CASSQEASYEQYF	TGCGCCAGCAGCCAAGAGGCAAGCTACGAGCAGTACTTC
TRBD2	TRBV28	TRBJ2-3	.	CASRKTSGVVDTQYF	TGTGCCAGCAGGAAGACTAGCGGGGTCGTAGATACGCAGTATTTT
.	TRBV5-1	TRBJ2-7	.	CASSAQNRNRVEQYF	TGCGCCAGCAGCGCACAAAACAGAAACAGGGTTGAGCAGTACTTC
TRBD1	TRBV28	TRBJ1-1	many	CASSLRDGTDTEAFF	TGTGCCAGCAGTTTGAGGGATGGGACAGACACTGAAGCTTTCTTT
.	TRBV28	TRBJ2-1	.	CASSWESHNEQFF	TGTGCCAGCAGCTGGGAGAGCCACAATGAGCAGTTCTTC
.	TRBV2	TRBJ1-1	many	CASSEGARRVGTEAFF	TGTGCCAGCAGTGAAGGTGCGCGCAGGGTGGGCACTGAAGCTTTCTTT
.	TRBV2	TRBJ2-7	many	CASTRTGARAPYEQYF	TGTGCCAGCACCCGAACGGGGGCACGAGCCCCCTACGAGCAGTACTTC
.	TRBV20-1	TRBJ1-4	many	CSAREGGPEEKLFF	TGCAGTGCTAGAGAAGGGGGACCTGAGGAAAAACTGTTTTTT
.	TRBV30	TRBJ2-7	many	CASLDSLYEQYF	TGTGCCTCGCTGGACAGCCTCTACGAGCAGTACTTC
.	TRBV5-5	TRBJ2-2	.	CASSLAPFNTGELFF	TGTGCCAGCAGCTTGGCCCCATTCAACACCGGGGAGCTGTTTTTT
TRBD2	TRBV12-3/TRBV12-4	TRBJ2-7	.	CASSHTSGNSYEQYF	TGTGCCAGCAGTCACACTAGCGGCAACTCCTACGAGCAGTACTTC
.	TRBV25-1	TRBJ2-2	.	CARSRDRELFF	TGTGCCAGAAGCAGGGATCGGGAGCTGTTTTTT
.	TRBV5-8	TRBJ2-7	few	CASSNRDSSDEQYF	TGTGCCAGCAGCAACCGGGACTCTAGCGACGAGCAGTACTTC
.	TRBV6-1	TRBJ1-2	.	CASSEGGQGRGYTF	TGTGCCAGCAGTGAAGGGGGCCAGGGCAGGGGCTACACCTTC
.	TRBV12-3/TRBV12-4	TRBJ2-5	many	CASSPDVWHQETQYF	TGTGCCAGCAGTCCGGACGTCTGGCACCAAGAGACCCAGTACTTC
.	TRBV6-1	TRBJ2-7	many	CASSEERGVEQYF	TGTGCCAGCAGTGAAGAAAGAGGGGTCGAGCAGTACTTC
.	TRBV29-1	TRBJ1-2	few	CSVVQEGASYGYTF	TGCAGCGTTGTTCAGGAGGGCGCCAGCTATGGCTACACCTTC
.	TRBV6-2/TRBV6-3	TRBJ1-5	.	CASSLRTESNQPQHF	TGTGCCAGCAGTTTGCGGACAGAGAGCAATCAGCCCCAGCATTTT
.	TRBV20-1	TRBJ2-7	few	CSARDRTILLGQYF	TGCAGTGCTAGAGACAGGACTATCCTTTTGGGGCAGTACTTC
.	TRBV28	TRBJ1-3	many	CASSPRGGYLGNTIYF	TGTGCCAGCAGTCCCCGTGGAGGGTACCTTGGAAACACCATATATTTT
.	TRBV7-9	TRBJ2-6	.	CASSLEAGRRLGSGANVLTF	TGTGCCAGCAGCTTAGAGGCGGGCAGGAGACTAGGCTCTGGGGCCAACGTCCTGACTTTC
.	TRBV28	TRBJ2-5	many	CASSLMRTGDTQYF	TGTGCCAGCAGCCTAATGAGGACGGGGGACACCCAGTACTTC
.	TRBV7-8	TRBJ2-1	many	CASTPQRWGRPNEQFF	TGTGCCAGCACCCCCCAGAGGTGGGGGCGGCCCAATGAGCAGTTCTTC
TRBD2	TRBV6-1	TRBJ2-1	many	CASRGGVAGKFSIYNEQFF	TGTGCCAGCAGGGGGGGAGTAGCGGGAAAATTTTCGATCTACAATGAGCAGTTCTTC
TRBD1	TRBV29-1	TRBJ1-2	few	CSVEEVRGRDYGYTF	TGCAGCGTTGAAGAAGTCAGGGGGAGGGACTATGGCTACACCTTC
.	TRBV30	TRBJ1-5	many	CAWSGSPAQPQHF	TGTGCCTGGAGTGGAAGCCCAGCACAGCCCCAGCATTTT
TRBD2	TRBV9	TRBJ2-3	few	CASSPTGSSGGTDTQYF	TGTGCCAGCAGCCCGACGGGGAGTAGCGGGGGTACAGATACGCAGTATTTT
.	TRBV27	TRBJ2-2	many	CASSRPQGTGELFF	TGTGCCAGCAGTCGGCCACAGGGAACCGGGGAGCTGTTTTTT
.	TRBV6-1	TRBJ2-5	few	CASRKKSRDLQETQYF	TGTGCCAGCAGGAAGAAAAGCCGGGACCTCCAAGAGACCCAGTACTTC
.	TRBV12-3/TRBV12-4	TRBJ1-2	.	CASGFEGRGYTF	TGTGCCAGCGGTTTTGAAGGGCGCGGCTACACCTTC
.	TRBV19	TRBJ1-4	few	CASSIVSGGKLFF	TGTGCCAGTAGTATAGTCTCCGGGGGAAAACTGTTTTTT
TRBD1	TRBV2	TRBJ1-3	few	CASTIQGTSGDTIYF	TGTGCCAGCACCATACAGGGGACCTCTGGAGACACCATATATTTT
TRBD1	TRBV6-1	TRBJ2-5	many	CASRDRVAQETQYF	TGTGCCAGCAGGGACAGGGTGGCACAAGAGACCCAGTACTTC
.	TRBV24-1	TRBJ2-5	.	CAASDTTGPQETQYF	TGTGCCGCCAGTGACACGACAGGCCCACAAGAGACCCAGTACTTC
.	TRBV12-3/TRBV12-4	TRBJ2-5	.	CASSLSQGIQEIQYF	TGTGCCAGCAGCTTGAGTCAGGGAATACAAGAGATCCAGTACTTC
TRBD2	TRBV10-2	TRBJ2-5	many	CASRASGVQETQYF	TGCGCCAGCAGAGCTAGCGGGGTGCAAGAGACCCAGTACTTC
.	TRBV7-2	TRBJ2-1	many	CASSLVWGRGSYNEQFF	TGTGCCAGCAGCTTAGTTTGGGGCAGGGGTTCGTACAATGAGCAGTTCTTC
.	TRBV5-1	TRBJ1-2	.	CASSLWGRENYGYTF	TGCGCCAGCAGCCTCTGGGGGAGGGAAAACTATGGCTACACCTTC
.	TRBV5-1	TRBJ2-7	many	CASSLVSLTDAAGYEQYF	TGCGCCAGCAGCTTGGTCTCGCTGACGGACGCGGCGGGTTACGAGCAGTACTTC
.	TRBV11-2	TRBJ2-1	many	CASSLDRDSEQFF	TGTGCCAGCAGCTTAGACCGGGACTCGGAGCAGTTCTTC
.	TRBV27	TRBJ2-7	many	CASSLQGSEQYF	TGTGCCAGCAGTTTACAAGGTTCCGAGCAGTACTTC